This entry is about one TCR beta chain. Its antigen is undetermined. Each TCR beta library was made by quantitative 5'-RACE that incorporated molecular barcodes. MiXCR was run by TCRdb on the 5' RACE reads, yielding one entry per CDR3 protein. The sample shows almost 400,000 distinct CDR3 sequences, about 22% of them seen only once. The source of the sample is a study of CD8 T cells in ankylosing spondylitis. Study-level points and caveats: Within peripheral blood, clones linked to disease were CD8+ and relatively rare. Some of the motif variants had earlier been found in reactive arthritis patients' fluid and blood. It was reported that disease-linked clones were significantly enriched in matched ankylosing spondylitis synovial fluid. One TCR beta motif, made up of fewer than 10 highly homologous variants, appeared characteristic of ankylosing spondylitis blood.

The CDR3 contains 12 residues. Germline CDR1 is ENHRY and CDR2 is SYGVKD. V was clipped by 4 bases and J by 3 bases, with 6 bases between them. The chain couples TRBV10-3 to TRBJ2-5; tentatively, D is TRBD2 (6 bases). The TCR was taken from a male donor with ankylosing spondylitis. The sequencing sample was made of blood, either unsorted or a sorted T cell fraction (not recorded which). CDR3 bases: TGTGCCATCAGTGGGGGGGAAGAGACCCAGTACTTC. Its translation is CAISGGEETQYF.